The rows below give T cell receptor beta chains drawn from one sample of a study of T cell responses to AZD1222 COVID-19 vaccine. Profiled with immunoSEQ multiplex PCR; TCRdb holds only in-frame clones, not every one. Of fewer than 55,000 clones in the sample, 90% were seen once. The sample was peripheral blood, taken 28 days after the second AZD1222 dose. These receptors were taken from an adult who received the AZD1222 COVID-19 vaccine. Each CDR3 is given with its conserved first and last residue. The D gene is left open where the match is weak. Not all rows give a size; the values are once, few, many and, for expanded clones, a class.

clone_size,d_call,v_call,j_call,cdr3_aa,cdr3_nt
-,-,TRBV5-4,TRBJ2-5,CASSPPGPPRETQYF,TGTGCCAGCAGCCCGCCCGGGCCCCCCCGAGAGACCCAGTACTTC
-,-,TRBV7-2,TRBJ1-6,CASSRRDSPLHF,TGTGCCAGCAGTCGGAGGGATTCACCCCTCCACTTT
-,-,TRBV7-2,TRBJ2-2,CASKDGGNTGELFF,TGTGCCAGCAAGGACGGAGGGAACACCGGGGAGCTGTTTTTT
-,TRBD2,TRBV7-6,TRBJ2-1,CASSVRGGREQFF,TGTGCCAGCAGCGTGCGGGGGGGCCGAGAGCAGTTCTTC
-,-,TRBV6-6,TRBJ1-4,CASSYIGNEKLFF,TGTGCCAGCAGTTATATAGGAAATGAAAAACTGTTTTTT
-,TRBD1,TRBV19,TRBJ1-1,CASSTHRGWDTEAFF,TGTGCCAGTAGTACCCACAGGGGTTGGGACACTGAAGCTTTCTTT
once,TRBD1,TRBV6-5,TRBJ1-2,CASRIQGENYGYTF,TGTGCCAGCAGGATTCAGGGGGAAAACTATGGCTACACCTTC
once,TRBD2,TRBV7-9,TRBJ2-1,CASSLDGGAYNEQFF,TGTGCCAGCAGCTTGGATGGGGGGGCCTACAATGAGCAGTTCTTC
-,-,TRBV6-2/TRBV6-3,TRBJ1-2,CASSSGLYGYTF,TGTGCCAGCAGCTCGGGATTGTATGGCTACACCTTC
-,TRBD2,TRBV5-1,TRBJ2-7,CASSLLASGYEQYF,TGCGCCAGCAGCTTGTTGGCTAGCGGCTACGAGCAGTACTTC
-,-,TRBV9,TRBJ2-3,CASSARVEDTQYF,TGTGCCAGCAGCGCCAGGGTTGAAGATACGCAGTATTTT
-,TRBD1,TRBV6-1,TRBJ2-5,CASSVAPQGKETQYF,TGTGCCAGCAGTGTAGCTCCACAGGGGAAAGAGACCCAGTACTTC
-,-,TRBV3-1/TRBV3-2,TRBJ2-7,CPTTQHQRGRGGYEQYF,TGTCCCACCACCCAACACCAACGCGGCAGGGGAGGCTACGAGCAGTACTTC
-,-,TRBV24-1,TRBJ1-4,CATSDFQDGQGGFTSTNEKLFF,TGTGCCACCAGTGATTTTCAGGATGGGCAGGGTGGTTTTACAAGCACTAATGAAAAACTGTTTTTT
-,TRBD2,TRBV4-2,TRBJ2-5,CASSQISGGSETQYF,TGTGCCAGCAGCCAAATTAGCGGGGGTTCTGAGACCCAGTACTTC
-,-,TRBV18,TRBJ2-1,CASSLYNPKTRHNEQFF,TGTGCCAGCTCACTCTACAACCCGAAAACGAGACACAATGAGCAGTTCTTC
-,-,TRBV12-5,TRBJ1-4,CASGLVRDEKLFF,TGTGCTAGTGGTTTGGTCCGGGATGAAAAACTGTTTTTT
-,-,TRBV19,TRBJ2-1,CASGSSGGLYNEQFF,TGTGCCAGTGGATCCTCAGGGGGGCTCTACAATGAGCAGTTCTTC
-,-,TRBV7-8,TRBJ2-3,CASSLTQVSTDTQYF,TGTGCCAGCAGCTTGACACAGGTTAGCACAGATACGCAGTATTTT
-,TRBD1,TRBV29-1,TRBJ1-4,CSVGDRVRLEKLFF,TGCAGCGTTGGGGACAGGGTGAGGTTGGAAAAACTGTTTTTT
-,-,TRBV6-6,TRBJ2-1,CASTPASGGAYNEQFF,TGTGCCAGCACCCCAGCGTCGGGCGGGGCCTACAATGAGCAGTTCTTC
-,-,TRBV6-5,TRBJ2-7,CASSLGGQYEQYF,TGTGCCAGCAGTTTAGGGGGTCAATACGAGCAGTACTTC
-,-,TRBV7-2,TRBJ1-2,CASSSDSDYGYTF,TGTGCCAGCAGCTCAGACAGCGACTATGGCTACACCTTC
-,-,TRBV2,TRBJ1-6,CASRGTDSPLHF,TGTGCCAGCAGGGGAACTGATTCACCCCTCCACTTT
few,-,TRBV11-3,TRBJ2-7,CASSLEGNSYEQYF,TGTGCCAGCAGCTTAGAGGGAAACTCCTACGAGCAGTACTTC
-,-,TRBV6-5,TRBJ2-2,CAGKDSNTGELFF,TGTGCCGGGAAAGACTCGAACACCGGGGAGCTGTTTTTT